This T cell receptor (beta chain) was sequenced during a study of identical twins (dated by TCRdb to about 2016). Regarding the research as a whole: To test whether fetal clonotypes persist, the study used deep sequencing on TCR alpha and beta repertoires from monozygotic twins, unrelated adults of various ages, and cord blood. Replicate twin experiments were performed at different times using different library preparation protocols to rule out contamination. Overall results and qualifications from the work: Invariant T cells such as MAIT and iNKT could partly confound zero-insertion analyses, although diverse VJ usage argued against such confounding for most clonotypes. Abundant cord blood beta clonotypes had fewer insertions, young adult naive repertoires showed a similar but weaker trend, and memory repertoires showed no such trend. Compared with coincidental sharing between unrelated individuals, out-of-frame TCR alpha sequences shared between twins had an excess of sequences with low generation probability. Because the same donors could not be followed over many years, conclusions were based on cross-sectional statistical analysis. The excess sharing between twins in beta out-of-frame sequences was weaker because fewer shared sequences reduced the signal-to-noise ratio. Recombination models systematically underestimated out-of-frame TCR alpha sharing in monozygotic twins but agreed with sharing between unrelated individuals.

Library preparation employed 5' RACE. The instrument given in TCRdb is Illumina HiSeq 2000. Template switching introduced a universal primer binding site; the final cDNA contained a unique molecular identifier, enabling accurate counting of TCR cDNA molecules. First-strand cDNA for TCR alpha and beta chains was synthesized from specific primers in the conserved constant-segment region. To control for contamination, every cDNA library was double barcoded, receiving both a SMART-Mk sample barcode and Illumina barcodes. Two successive PCR steps introduced TruSeq adapter sequences along with Illumina sample barcodes. TCR alpha and beta cDNA libraries were sequenced on the Illumina HiSeq platform with custom primers. On the authors' methods: MiGEC was used to process raw reads and extract unique molecular identifiers, and MiXCR was used to find CDR3 positions. For each individual, recombination models were inferred using an EM algorithm with the repgenHMM and IGoR tools. Shared clonotypes were analyzed with the tcR package in R, and sharing was normalized by the product of cloneset sizes. Out-of-frame nonproductive sequences were analyzed to study raw recombination free of thymic and clonal selection effects. TCRdb reprocessing: public reads trimmed at Q25 with fastp, clones called with MiXCR, in-frame beta chains kept. A single entry per CDR3 protein holds the most common genes and DNA from its merged rows. None of the V and J calls come from the authors' own analysis; TCRdb made them. A total of more than 200,000 distinct CDR3 sequences appear in this sample, around 10% of them only once. Clones ranked in the top ten supply 4% to 6% of the sample.

The cysteine opens and the phenylalanine closes a CDR3 of 15 amino acids. The sequence is cut down to CDR3 DNA, 45 bases in frame from base 1. Reading the germline V gene gives CDR1 SGHRS and CDR2 YFSETQ. Trimming costs V 1 base and J 0 bases, and their ends lie 10 bases apart. This clonotype was seen only a few times. Its antigen is unknown. There are no base qualities to consult, and no much larger clone falls within one base. Only healthy Caucasian donors were included. Miltenyi CD45RO+ enrichment and human naive T-cell isolation kits were used to isolate memory (CD45RO+) and naive T cells from PBMC.

Sequencing was performed on memory (CD45RO+) T cells sorted from blood. What the cell subset or site label conveys for this sample: CD45RO+ enriched T cells. The chain is encoded by TRBV5-1 joined to TRBJ1-1, with the D gene not clear enough to name. This clonotype originated in a woman aged 18-30 years in good health. This receptor carries the CDR3 CASSLSVYLNTEAFF. The DNA sequence is TGCGCCAGCAGCTTGTCAGTGTATCTGAACACTGAAGCTTTCTTT.